A selection of T cell receptor beta chains follows, all from one sample in a study of T-cell reconstitution after alpha-beta-depleted transplantation in children. From the PCR reads, TCRdb called clonotypes with MiXCR, one entry per CDR3 protein. The sample carries 230,000 or so distinct CDR3 sequences, approximately 12% recorded once. The specimen was PBMCs from the stem cell graft donor, collected from the stem cell graft. The receptor source for this set is a human donor who donated a stem cell graft to a child with acute lymphoblastic leukemia. Both conserved end residues are part of each CDR3. D genes are given only for firm matches. The listing skips clone size in some rows; elsewhere it reads once, few, many or a size class.

d_gene: TRBD2; abundance: many; v_gene: TRBV11-3; j_gene: TRBJ2-1; CDR3nt: TGTGCCAGCAGCTTTCCCAACTCACTAGCGGGGGCCCTGAGCTCCTACAATGAGCAGTTCTTC; CDR3aa: CASSFPNSLAGALSSYNEQFF
d_gene: -; abundance: -; v_gene: TRBV7-3; j_gene: TRBJ2-3; CDR3nt: TGTGCCAGCAGCTTAACGCCCTCGGCAGGGATTACAGATACGCAGTATTTT; CDR3aa: CASSLTPSAGITDTQYF
d_gene: -; abundance: few; v_gene: TRBV11-3; j_gene: TRBJ2-6; CDR3nt: TGTGCCAGCAGCTCGCTTCGCAGGGCCAACGTCCTGACTTTC; CDR3aa: CASSSLRRANVLTF
d_gene: -; abundance: many; v_gene: TRBV6-5; j_gene: TRBJ1-1; CDR3nt: TGTGCCAGCAGTACCCACCGGGACTCCAGCACTGAAGCTTTCTTT; CDR3aa: CASSTHRDSSTEAFF
d_gene: -; abundance: many; v_gene: TRBV28; j_gene: TRBJ2-1; CDR3nt: TGTGCCAGCAGTTTTGGGGATGAGCAGTTCTTC; CDR3aa: CASSFGDEQFF
d_gene: -; abundance: many; v_gene: TRBV7-2; j_gene: TRBJ1-5; CDR3nt: TGTGCCAGCAGCTTAAAAGCCTGGGAGGTAAAGCAGCCCCAGCATTTT; CDR3aa: CASSLKAWEVKQPQHF
d_gene: -; abundance: many; v_gene: TRBV6-5; j_gene: TRBJ1-3; CDR3nt: TGTGCCAGCATTTGGTCCTTGGACTTCTCTGGAAACACCATATATTTT; CDR3aa: CASIWSLDFSGNTIYF
d_gene: TRBD1; abundance: many; v_gene: TRBV5-6; j_gene: TRBJ1-5; CDR3nt: TGTGCCAGCAGCCGGGGACAGGCGGGCAATCAGCCCCAGCATTTT; CDR3aa: CASSRGQAGNQPQHF
d_gene: -; abundance: many; v_gene: TRBV6-5; j_gene: TRBJ1-5; CDR3nt: TGTGCCAGCAGTCAGGAGCGGCAGCAGCCCCAGCATTTT; CDR3aa: CASSQERQQPQHF
d_gene: -; abundance: few; v_gene: TRBV20-1; j_gene: TRBJ1-3; CDR3nt: TGCAGTGCTAGATCGGATCAGGGATTCCTCTCTGGAAACACCATATATTTT; CDR3aa: CSARSDQGFLSGNTIYF
d_gene: TRBD1; abundance: many; v_gene: TRBV12-3/TRBV12-4; j_gene: TRBJ2-5; CDR3nt: TGTGCCAGCAGTGTTGCCGGGACAGCGCTACGGGAGACCCAGTACTTC; CDR3aa: CASSVAGTALRETQYF
d_gene: -; abundance: many; v_gene: TRBV6-5; j_gene: TRBJ2-7; CDR3nt: TGTGCCAGCAGTTACGGGGCAGGGGCGTACGAGCAGTACTTC; CDR3aa: CASSYGAGAYEQYF
d_gene: TRBD1; abundance: many; v_gene: TRBV20-1; j_gene: TRBJ1-5; CDR3nt: TGCAGTGCTAGAGGAAGGGACAGGGTGTATCAGCCCCAGCATTTT; CDR3aa: CSARGRDRVYQPQHF
d_gene: -; abundance: many; v_gene: TRBV7-9; j_gene: TRBJ2-7; CDR3nt: TGTGCCAGCAGCTTAGAGCGCGCCGAGCAGTACTTC; CDR3aa: CASSLERAEQYF
d_gene: TRBD2; abundance: many; v_gene: TRBV24-1; j_gene: TRBJ2-1; CDR3nt: TGTGCCACCAGTGATCCGACCTCCTCTAGCGGGAGGTACGGCTACAATGAGCAGTTCTTC; CDR3aa: CATSDPTSSSGRYGYNEQFF
d_gene: -; abundance: -; v_gene: TRBV4-3; j_gene: TRBJ2-2; CDR3nt: TGCGCCAGCAGCCAAGATCAGGGTCCCAGGGAGCTGTTTTTT; CDR3aa: CASSQDQGPRELFF
d_gene: TRBD1; abundance: -; v_gene: TRBV29-1; j_gene: TRBJ2-7; CDR3nt: TGCAGCGTTGTCACGACAGGGTACGAGCAGTACTTC; CDR3aa: CSVVTTGYEQYF
d_gene: -; abundance: many; v_gene: TRBV10-3; j_gene: TRBJ2-3; CDR3nt: TGTGCCATCAGTGAAGGGGCAAGCACAGATACGCAGTATTTT; CDR3aa: CAISEGASTDTQYF
d_gene: TRBD1; abundance: many; v_gene: TRBV13; j_gene: TRBJ1-2; CDR3nt: TGTGCCAGCAGCACAACGACAGGGCTCAACTATGGCTACACCTTC; CDR3aa: CASSTTTGLNYGYTF
d_gene: TRBD1; abundance: -; v_gene: TRBV11-2; j_gene: TRBJ2-7; CDR3nt: TGTGCCAGCAGCTTAGATTTGGAACACAGGGGGGCTGACGAGCAGTACTTC; CDR3aa: CASSLDLEHRGADEQYF
d_gene: -; abundance: many; v_gene: TRBV27; j_gene: TRBJ1-1; CDR3nt: TGTGCCAGCATGATGGGGGCAGCCCTGGGCACTGAAGCTTTCTTT; CDR3aa: CASMMGAALGTEAFF
d_gene: -; abundance: few; v_gene: TRBV12-3/TRBV12-4; j_gene: TRBJ2-1; CDR3nt: TGTGCCAGCAGTTTCCGGGGGGCTTCGCAGTTCTTC; CDR3aa: CASSFRGASQFF
d_gene: -; abundance: many; v_gene: TRBV2; j_gene: TRBJ2-7; CDR3nt: TGTGCCAGCAGAGACCAGTCAGGCGAGCAGTACTTC; CDR3aa: CASRDQSGEQYF
d_gene: -; abundance: many; v_gene: TRBV12-3/TRBV12-4; j_gene: TRBJ2-1; CDR3nt: TGCACGGAGGAAAACTCCTACAATGAGCAGTTCTTC; CDR3aa: CTEENSYNEQFF
d_gene: TRBD2; abundance: many; v_gene: TRBV9; j_gene: TRBJ2-1; CDR3nt: TGTGCCAGCAGCCCCCGACTAGCGGGAGTTTCGAATGAGCAGTTCTTC; CDR3aa: CASSPRLAGVSNEQFF
d_gene: -; abundance: -; v_gene: TRBV6-2/TRBV6-3; j_gene: TRBJ2-7; CDR3nt: TGTGCCAGCAGTTACGGGCCCTACGAGCAGTACTTC; CDR3aa: CASSYGPYEQYF
d_gene: -; abundance: many; v_gene: TRBV2; j_gene: TRBJ2-7; CDR3nt: TGTGCCAGCAGTGTGGTGGCCTCCTACGAGCAGTACTTC; CDR3aa: CASSVVASYEQYF
d_gene: -; abundance: many; v_gene: TRBV5-1; j_gene: TRBJ2-5; CDR3nt: TGCGCCAGCAGCTTGGAAGGTGTACGACTCCAAGAGACCCAGTACTTC; CDR3aa: CASSLEGVRLQETQYF
d_gene: -; abundance: many; v_gene: TRBV15; j_gene: TRBJ1-5; CDR3nt: TGTGCCACGGCAGAAGCAGGCAATCAGCCCCAGCATTTT; CDR3aa: CATAEAGNQPQHF
d_gene: -; abundance: many; v_gene: TRBV5-1; j_gene: TRBJ2-1; CDR3nt: TGCGCCAGCAGCTTGGTCTCAGGGGCAAGTTTCAATGAGCAGTTCTTC; CDR3aa: CASSLVSGASFNEQFF
d_gene: TRBD1; abundance: many; v_gene: TRBV5-1; j_gene: TRBJ2-7; CDR3nt: TGCGCCAGCAGCCGGACAGGGGATGGTCACGAGCAGTACTTC; CDR3aa: CASSRTGDGHEQYF
d_gene: -; abundance: many; v_gene: TRBV6-2/TRBV6-3; j_gene: TRBJ1-5; CDR3nt: TGTGCCAGCAGACGCGACAGCAGTATTAGCAATCAGCCCCAGCATTTT; CDR3aa: CASRRDSSISNQPQHF
d_gene: -; abundance: many; v_gene: TRBV28; j_gene: TRBJ1-5; CDR3nt: TGTGCCAGCAGTCCTTTGGTCCCCGCATATAGCAATCAGCCCCAGCATTTT; CDR3aa: CASSPLVPAYSNQPQHF
d_gene: -; abundance: many; v_gene: TRBV5-1; j_gene: TRBJ2-2; CDR3nt: TGCGCCAGCAGGACCCTTAACACCGGGGAGCTGTTTTTT; CDR3aa: CASRTLNTGELFF
d_gene: -; abundance: -; v_gene: TRBV30; j_gene: TRBJ1-4; CDR3nt: TGTGCCTGGAGTTCCCTTCGGGAAAAACTGTTTTTT; CDR3aa: CAWSSLREKLFF
d_gene: -; abundance: many; v_gene: TRBV12-3/TRBV12-4; j_gene: TRBJ1-2; CDR3nt: TGTGCCAGCACCCTTCGGGGGTATGGCTACACCTTC; CDR3aa: CASTLRGYGYTF
d_gene: -; abundance: few; v_gene: TRBV19; j_gene: TRBJ2-5; CDR3nt: TGTGCCAGTAGTCCGGGACCCACGCTTTCCCAGTACTTC; CDR3aa: CASSPGPTLSQYF
d_gene: TRBD1; abundance: many; v_gene: TRBV15; j_gene: TRBJ2-7; CDR3nt: TGTGCCACCAGCAGAGCAGGGGGCTCCTACGAGCAGTACTTC; CDR3aa: CATSRAGGSYEQYF
d_gene: TRBD1; abundance: many; v_gene: TRBV2; j_gene: TRBJ1-4; CDR3nt: TGTGCCAGCGGGGCGACAGGGGCCGCCAATGAAAAACTGTTTTTT; CDR3aa: CASGATGAANEKLFF